One sample yielded the 20 T cell receptor beta chains listed below, sequenced in a study of blood T cell repertoires in COVID-19. The method was immunoSEQ multiplex PCR; TCRdb's version includes in-frame clones alone and lacks a portion of them. Of 62,000 or so clones in the sample, roughly nine tenths were seen once. Sequencing was carried out using peripheral blood. These receptors all come from a man aged 50-59 years with active COVID-19.

The count of this clone is one. The chain uses TRBV7-2 and TRBJ2-7, with D possibly TRBD1 on 6 matching bases. Germline CDR1 is SGHTA and CDR2 is FQGNSA. Trimming removed 1 base from V and 2 bases from J, with 12 bases in between. This CDR3 comprises 15 residues. The CDR3 loop reads CASSLVSRQAYEQYF. The CDR3 bases are TGTGCCAGCAGCTTAGTATCCCGACAGGCCTACGAGCAGTACTTC.

This chain joins TRBV6-5 and TRBJ2-7; perhaps TRBD1 as D (5 bases). V was clipped by 8 bases and J by 5 bases, with 16 bases between them. The CDR3 has 13 residues. CDR1 and CDR2 (germline): MNHEY, SVGAGI. CDR3 nucleotides: TGTGCCAGCCGACAGCAAAGGTGGGACGAGCAGTACTTC. Protein: CASRQQRWDEQYF.

CDR3 residues: CASSTFGNPEYGYTF. The CDR3 coding sequence is TGTGCCAGCAGCACCTTCGGGAACCCGGAATATGGCTACACCTTC. This rearrangement joins TRBV5-6 to TRBJ1-2, with D uncertain. The germline V and J ends were trimmed by 4 bases and 5 bases, with 18 bases remaining between them. The CDR3 loop spans 15 amino acids. CDR1 and CDR2 (germline): SGHDT, YYEEEE.

V gene TRBV12-5 combines with J gene TRBJ2-1, with 9 bases identical to TRBD2. The V gene end was trimmed by 0 bases and the J gene end by 1 base; junction bases not matched to a gene: 4. CDR3 length: 17 residues. The germline gives CDR1 LGHNT, CDR2 FRNRAP. The CDR3 reads CASGLVLSGGSYNEQFF. As DNA, the CDR3 is TGTGCTAGTGGTTTGGTACTGAGCGGGGGGTCCTACAATGAGCAGTTCTTC.

The chain has TRBV30 and TRBJ1-6; perhaps TRBD1 as D (5 bases). V lost 0 bases and J lost 9, with 12 bases in between. Germline-derived CDR1 and CDR2 are GTSNPN and SVGIG (reference sequence). There are 14 residues in the CDR3. CDR3 residues: CAWSVRQGGSPLHF. The CDR3 DNA follows: TGTGCCTGGAGTGTACGGCAGGGAGGTTCACCCCTCCACTTT.

The table lists this clone with a count of one. The chain links TRBV29-1 to TRBJ1-1; possibly TRBD1 for D (6 bases). Germline CDR1 and CDR2: SQVTM and ANQGSEA. The V end was cut by 6 bases, the J end by 5 bases, with 19 bases between. There are 14 residues in the CDR3. The CDR3 nucleotides are TGCAGCGTCCTAGGGGACATTACTGGGACTGAAGCTTTCTTT. Its protein product is CSVLGDITGTEAFF.

The rearrangement links TRBV27 to TRBJ1-6; no reliable D call. Trimming pared 3 bases from V and 7 bases from J, leaving 7 bases between. Germline V gives CDR1 MNHEY, CDR2 SMNVEV (reference sequence). The CDR3 contains 13 residues. The CDR3 reads CASSLYTNSPLHF. The CDR3 region has the DNA TGTGCCAGCAGTTTGTACACGAATTCACCCCTCCACTTT.

This chain uses TRBV9 with TRBJ2-1; D perhaps matches TRBD2 (7 bases). The CDR3 is made up of 13 amino acids. Germline CDR1 is SGDLS and CDR2 is YYNGEE. V lost 3 bases and J 13 bases, leaving 17 bases between the germline ends. In DNA, the CDR3 is TGTGCCAGCAGCGCCCCGGAGGGGGGGGCCCAGTTCTTC. Translation: CASSAPEGGAQFF.

The chain employs TRBV10-3 and TRBJ1-1, with TRBD1 identical over 9 bases. The V and J ends lost 6 bases and 8 bases, in that order; junction bases with no gene match: 7. Germline loops: CDR1 ENHRY, CDR2 SYGVKD. This CDR3 contains 13 residues. Here the CDR3 DNA reads TGTGCCATCAGAACCGGGACAGGGCTAGAAGCTTTCTTT. As protein: CAIRTGTGLEAFF.

This chain uses TRBV5-6 with TRBJ1-6; no firm D call. Germline assignment: CDR1 SGHDT and CDR2 YYEEEE. Trimming took 1 base from V and 7 from J, leaving 6 bases between them. There are 13 residues in the CDR3. The CDR3, as DNA: TGTGCCAGCAGCTTGCCTCCCAATTCACCCCTCCACTTT. Its protein is CASSLPPNSPLHF.

The chain couples TRBV5-6 to TRBJ2-3; 8 bases match TRBD1. CDR1 is SGHDT, CDR2 YYEEEE, per germline. This CDR3 region has 13 residues. Trimming cost V 2 bases and J 4 bases; bases outside gene matches: 0. This chain's CDR3 is CASSLQGADTQYF. DNA for the CDR3: TGTGCCAGCAGCTTACAGGGGGCAGATACGCAGTATTTT.

V usage is TRBV5-1 and J usage is TRBJ2-2; 8 positions agree with TRBD1. The germline V gene encodes CDR1 SGHRS and CDR2 YFSETQ. The trim removed 0 bases at V and 6 bases at J, leaving 7 bases unmatched. This CDR3 spans 16 amino acids. The CDR3 DNA sequence: TGCGCCAGCAGCTTGGCCGGGACAGGTTCGGCCGGGGAGCTGTTTTTT. It translates to CASSLAGTGSAGELFF. The full variable domain, in which reference TRBV5-1 and TRBJ2-2 provide the parts outside the CDR3, is KAGVTQTPRYLIKTRGQQVTLSCSPISGHRSVSWYQQTPGQGLQFLFEYFSETQRNKGNFPGRFSGRQFSNSRSEMNVSTLELGDSALYLCASSLAGTGSAGELFFGEGSRLTVL.

The CDR3 sequence is CASSPGRGWDEQFF. The CDR3 DNA is TGTGCCAGCAGCCCGGGCCGGGGTTGGGATGAGCAGTTCTTC. The chain couples TRBV11-2 to TRBJ2-1, with a tentative D call TRBD2 (5 bases). Trimming stripped 5 bases from V and 8 bases from J, with 16 bases between. The length of the CDR3 is 14 residues. Germline values: CDR1 SGHAT, CDR2 FQNNGV.

Comment on this clone: One end of the junction varies from germline; a read error may be responsible. The rearrangement links TRBV4-1 to TRBJ2-5; 11 nucleotides match TRBD2. This CDR3 spans 15 amino acids. Germline CDR1 MGHRA, CDR2 YSYEKL. The CDR3 is CARSRPGLAEETQYF. The DNA for the CDR3 is TGCGCCCGCAGCCGGCCGGGACTAGCGGAAGAGACCCAGTACTTC.

The chain joins TRBV4-3 to TRBJ1-2; D may be TRBD1 (6 bases). The CDR3 runs to 18 residues. Trimming pared 0 bases from V and 0 bases from J, leaving 17 bases between. Germline assignment: CDR1 LGHNA and CDR2 YSLEER. CDR3 DNA sequence: TGCGCCAGCAGCCAAGATCTCTACCAAAGGACAGCTAACTATGGCTACACCTTC. It encodes CASSQDLYQRTANYGYTF.

The chain is built from TRBV9 and TRBJ2-3, with TRBD2 as a possible D gene (6 bases). V lost 0 bases and J lost 1, with 9 bases in between. This CDR3 has 15 amino acids. Germline lookup yields CDR1 SGDLS and CDR2 YYNGEE. DNA for the CDR3: TGTGCCAGCAGCGTAGGGGTAGCGGGCACAGATACGCAGTATTTT. Translating it yields CASSVGVAGTDTQYF. Using reference TRBV9 and TRBJ2-3 for the parts outside the CDR3, the full variable domain is DSGVTQTPKHLITATGQRVTLRCSPRSGDLSVYWYQQSLDQGLQFLIQYYNGEERAKGNILERFSAQQFPDLHSELNLSSLELGDSALYFCASSVGVAGTDTQYFGPGTRLTVL.

The gene calls are TRBV7-7 and TRBJ2-3; 8 bases line up with TRBD1. The CDR3 is made up of 15 amino acids. V was pared by 5 bases and J by 3 bases, with 7 bases of the junction left unmatched. Germline CDR1 and CDR2: SSHAT and FNYEAQ (reference sequence). CDR3 sequence: CASSAQGAATDTQYF. Written as DNA, the CDR3 is TGTGCCAGCAGCGCTCAGGGGGCGGCTACAGATACGCAGTATTTT.

This chain joins TRBV6-1 and TRBJ2-7; D may be TRBD1 (7 bases). Trimming took 2 bases from V and 6 from J, leaving 14 bases between them. Per the germline V gene, CDR1 is MNHNS and CDR2 is SASEGT. The CDR3 is 14 residues long. The CDR3 is CASSERYRGGEQYF. Written as DNA, the CDR3 is TGTGCCAGCAGTGAACGATACAGGGGAGGCGAGCAGTACTTC.

V is TRBV23-1 and J is TRBJ1-1, with no clear D. TRBV23-1 is flagged as an ORF with uncertain function. This CDR3 spans 17 amino acids. V lost 3 bases and J 0 bases, leaving 17 bases between the germline ends. The CDR3 DNA reads TGCGCCAGCAGTCACCCCCCGCGGAACACAATGAACACTGAAGCTTTCTTT. This encodes CASSHPPRNTMNTEAFF.

The gene calls are TRBV5-4 and TRBJ2-3; the match to TRBD2 covers 12 bases. This CDR3 has 17 residues. The V gene end was trimmed by 4 bases and the J gene end by 5 bases; junction bases not matched to a gene: 11. Germline-derived CDR1 and CDR2 are SGHNT and YYREEE (reference sequence). The CDR3 sequence is CASSGMTSGGAIDTQYF. CDR3 coding DNA: TGTGCCAGCAGCGGGATGACTAGCGGGGGCGCCATAGATACGCAGTATTTT.